Given below is one TCR beta chain in context. What it recognizes is unknown. Only in-frame clones appear in the TCRdb table, and some are missing; sequencing was by immunoSEQ multiplex PCR. The sample has about 53,000 clones, about nine tenths seen once. The CDR3 totals 14 residues. Deletions cut 3 bases from V and 5 bases from J, with 17 bases between. CDR1 is GTSNPN and CDR2 is SVGIG in the germline V gene (reference sequence). This entry belongs to a study of early stage breast cancer tumors. On the study more broadly: Most invasive tumors, twelve of 16, were ER+/PR+/HER2-. Study-level points and caveats: Commonly generated sequences made up most enriched TCRB sequences shared between patients. Compared with adjacent normal breast tissue, tumors showed 2 to 3-fold greater T cell density and higher clonality. Functional markers like CD4, CD8 and FOXP3 were missed in bulk sequencing.

The receptor was derived from an older person with breast cancer. Sequenced sample: blood. The chain combines TRBV30 with TRBJ2-7, with D possibly TRBD1 on 6 matching bases. CDR3 sequence (DNA): TGTGCCTGGAGGGGGGCAGGGAGTGCCGACGAGCAGTACTTC. This gives the protein CAWRGAGSADEQYF.